This is a list of T cell receptor beta chains from one sample in a study of vaccination effects on CD4 cells after COVID-19. Profiled with immunoSEQ multiplex PCR; TCRdb holds only in-frame clones, not every one. The sample consists of 50,000 or so clones, roughly three quarters of them appearing once. For these receptors, no antigen is known. The sample consisted of CD4+ T cells from PBMCs cultured with HCoV-OC43 spike peptides, taken before COVID-19 vaccination. The receptors come from a human donor who received a COVID-19 vaccine. Each CDR3 is given with its conserved first and last residue. A D gene is named only where the DNA matches it firmly. Clone size is shown for a subset of rows, as once, few, many or a class of expanded clone.

cdr3_aa cdr3_nt cdr3_length j_call clone_size v_call d_call
CASSEGQVEAFF TGTGCCAGCAGTGAAGGGCAGGTTGAAGCTTTCTTT 12 TRBJ1-1 . TRBV2 .
CASSGDRADTQYF TGTGCCAGCAGTGGGGACAGGGCAGATACGCAGTATTTT 13 TRBJ2-3 . TRBV6-4 TRBD1
CASSPNTGELFF TGTGCCAGCAGCCCGAACACCGGGGAGCTGTTTTTT 12 TRBJ2-2 . TRBV5-4 .
CASSLLPRGQPQHF TGTGCCAGCAGTTTATTGCCCCGGGGGCAGCCCCAGCATTTT 14 TRBJ1-5 . TRBV27 .
CASSRQAAGQDTDTQYF TGCGCCAGCAGCCGCCAAGCTGCGGGACAGGACACAGATACGCAGTATTTT 17 TRBJ2-3 . TRBV4-3 TRBD1
CASSRRGGTGELFF TGCGCCAGCAGCCGCAGGGGCGGGACCGGGGAGCTGTTTTTT 14 TRBJ2-2 few TRBV5-1 .
CASSPGTSGGGTQYF TGTGCCAGCAGCCCAGGGACTAGCGGGGGCGGGACCCAGTACTTC 15 TRBJ2-5 . TRBV7-9 TRBD2
CAWQRDGANVLTF TGTGCCTGGCAGAGGGATGGGGCCAACGTCCTGACTTTC 13 TRBJ2-6 . TRBV30 .
CASSSRTDSGNTIYF TGCGCCAGCAGCTCCCGGACAGACTCTGGAAACACCATATATTTT 15 TRBJ1-3 . TRBV5-1 .
CASSPPGQPDTQYF TGTGCCAGCTCACCACCGGGACAGCCAGATACGCAGTATTTT 14 TRBJ2-3 . TRBV18 TRBD1
CASTPTRDTQYF TGTGCCAGCACGCCGACTAGGGATACGCAGTATTTT 12 TRBJ2-3 . TRBV7-9 .
CASSPGSLALANTGELFF TGTGCCAGCAGCCCCGGGTCTCTAGCGCTCGCGAACACCGGGGAGCTGTTTTTT 18 TRBJ2-2 . TRBV11-2 .
CASRRGTYGTGELFF TGTGCCAGCAGAAGAGGGACGTATGGCACCGGGGAGCTGTTTTTT 15 TRBJ2-2 . TRBV6-5 .
CASSSEHTDTQYF TGTGCCAGCAGTTCCGAACATACAGATACGCAGTATTTT 13 TRBJ2-3 few TRBV6-5 .
CASRTRQGFNSPLHF TGTGCCAGCAGAACGCGACAGGGATTTAATTCACCCCTCCACTTT 15 TRBJ1-6 . TRBV2 TRBD1
CASSPGAGTNQPQHF TGTGCCAGCAGTCCCGGGGCCGGGACCAATCAGCCCCAGCATTTT 15 TRBJ1-5 . TRBV6-4 .
CASSEVVGGNQPQHF TGTGCCAGCAGTGAAGTGGTAGGGGGCAATCAGCCCCAGCATTTT 15 TRBJ1-5 . TRBV6-1 .
CASSGRQGNTEAFF TGTGCCAGCAGCGGTCGGCAGGGGAACACTGAAGCTTTCTTT 14 TRBJ1-1 . TRBV2 .
CASNNPGTSSGYTF TGTGCCAGCAATAATCCCGGGACATCAAGTGGCTACACCTTC 14 TRBJ1-2 . TRBV19 .
CASSLLQVSGNTIYF TGTGCCAGCAGTTTATTGCAGGTCTCTGGAAACACCATATATTTT 15 TRBJ1-3 . TRBV28 .
CASSDGRDQETQYF TGTGCCAGCAGTGATGGTCGGGATCAAGAGACCCAGTACTTC 14 TRBJ2-5 . TRBV6-1 .
CASSAATGANYGYTF TGCGCCAGCAGCGCTGCGACAGGGGCTAACTATGGCTACACCTTC 15 TRBJ1-2 . TRBV5-1 TRBD1
CASSSTGSGANVLTF TGTGCCAGCAGTTCGACAGGCTCTGGGGCCAACGTCCTGACTTTC 15 TRBJ2-6 . TRBV6-4 .
CASSRGLAGCQETQYF TGTGCCAGCAGCCGCGGACTAGCGGGGTGTCAAGAGACCCAGTACTTC 16 TRBJ2-5 . TRBV5-4 TRBD2
CATSDLAGGSYGYTF TGTGCCACCAGTGATTTGGCAGGGGGAAGCTATGGCTACACCTTC 15 TRBJ1-2 . TRBV24-1 TRBD1
CASTLAAGNQETQYF TGTGCCAGCACCTTGGCGGCGGGGAACCAAGAGACCCAGTACTTC 15 TRBJ2-5 . TRBV28 .
CASRPGQGGGELFF TGCGCCAGCAGACCGGGACAGGGTGGCGGGGAGCTGTTTTTT 14 TRBJ2-2 . TRBV5-1 TRBD1
CASSFAGGGGYTF TGTGCCAGCAGCTTTGCGGGAGGCGGGGGCTACACCTTC 13 TRBJ1-2 . TRBV27 .
CASSIRPGPPITGELFF TGTGCCAGTAGTATTCGGCCTGGACCCCCAATCACCGGGGAGCTGTTTTTT 17 TRBJ2-2 . TRBV19 .
CASSKGTACSGNTIYF TGTGCCAGCAGCAAGGGGACCGCCTGCTCTGGAAACACCATATATTTT 16 TRBJ1-3 . TRBV21-1 .
CSVERSYNEQFF TGCAGCGTTGAGCGAAGCTACAATGAGCAGTTCTTC 12 TRBJ2-1 . TRBV29-1 .
CASGLGQGARGNTIYF TGTGCTAGTGGTTTGGGACAGGGGGCGCGTGGAAACACCATATATTTT 16 TRBJ1-3 . TRBV12-5 TRBD1
CSVGGGVDGYTF TGCAGCGTTGGAGGGGGCGTTGATGGCTACACCTTC 12 TRBJ1-2 . TRBV29-1 TRBD1
CASSSSGLPRDEQFF TGTGCCAGCAGCTCCTCGGGACTACCTAGGGATGAGCAGTTCTTC 15 TRBJ2-1 . TRBV5-8 TRBD2
CASTSGGFSFETQYF TGTGCCAGCACAAGCGGGGGGTTTTCCTTCGAGACCCAGTACTTC 15 TRBJ2-5 . TRBV5-4 TRBD2
CASTRGSGNTIYF TGTGCCAGCACCAGAGGCTCTGGAAACACCATATATTTT 13 TRBJ1-3 . TRBV7-2 .
CSVRGTSGEPSQETQYF TGCAGCGTCCGTGGGACTAGCGGGGAGCCCTCTCAAGAGACCCAGTACTTC 17 TRBJ2-5 . TRBV29-1 TRBD2
CASSALAGAPPTEAFF TGCGCCAGCAGCGCATTAGCGGGAGCTCCCCCCACTGAAGCTTTCTTT 16 TRBJ1-1 . TRBV5-1 .
CATSNGLGKTQYF TGTGCCACCTCAAACGGCCTGGGGAAGACCCAGTACTTC 13 TRBJ2-5 . TRBV2 .
CASLEAAFLEQFF TGTGCCAGCCTGGAGGCCGCTTTTCTTGAGCAGTTCTTC 13 TRBJ2-1 . TRBV2 .
CASSLRSGQAANEKLFF TGTGCCAGCAGCTTGCGGTCCGGACAGGCGGCTAATGAAAAACTGTTTTTT 17 TRBJ1-4 . TRBV7-8 TRBD1
CASSSQGNTIYF TGTGCCAGCAGTTCGCAGGGGAACACCATATATTTT 12 TRBJ1-3 . TRBV6-6 .
CASSQPGLAGRTDTQYF TGTGCCAGCAGCCAACCCGGACTAGCGGGGCGCACAGATACGCAGTATTTT 17 TRBJ2-3 . TRBV9 TRBD2
CASSSRAGDTGELFF TGTGCCAGCAGCTCCCGGGCCGGGGACACCGGGGAGCTGTTTTTT 15 TRBJ2-2 . TRBV7-6 .
CASTSGTGEADTQYF TGTGCCAGCACTTCCGGGACAGGGGAAGCAGATACGCAGTATTTT 15 TRBJ2-3 once TRBV11-3 TRBD1